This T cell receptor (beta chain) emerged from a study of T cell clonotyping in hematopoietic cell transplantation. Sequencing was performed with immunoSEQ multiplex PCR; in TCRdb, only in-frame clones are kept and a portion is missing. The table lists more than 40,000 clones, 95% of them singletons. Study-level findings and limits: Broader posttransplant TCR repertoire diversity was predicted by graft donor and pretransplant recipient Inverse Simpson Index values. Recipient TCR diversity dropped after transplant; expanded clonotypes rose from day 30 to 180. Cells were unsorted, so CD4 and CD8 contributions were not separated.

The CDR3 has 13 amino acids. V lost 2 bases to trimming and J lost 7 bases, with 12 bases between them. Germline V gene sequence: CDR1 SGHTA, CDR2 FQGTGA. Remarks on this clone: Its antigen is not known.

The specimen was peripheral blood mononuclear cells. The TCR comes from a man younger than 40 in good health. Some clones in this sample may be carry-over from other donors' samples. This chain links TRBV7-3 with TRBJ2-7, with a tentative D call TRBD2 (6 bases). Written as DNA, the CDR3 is TGTGCCAGCAGCTTAGTGGGGGGAGGAGAGCAGTACTTC. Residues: CASSLVGGGEQYF.